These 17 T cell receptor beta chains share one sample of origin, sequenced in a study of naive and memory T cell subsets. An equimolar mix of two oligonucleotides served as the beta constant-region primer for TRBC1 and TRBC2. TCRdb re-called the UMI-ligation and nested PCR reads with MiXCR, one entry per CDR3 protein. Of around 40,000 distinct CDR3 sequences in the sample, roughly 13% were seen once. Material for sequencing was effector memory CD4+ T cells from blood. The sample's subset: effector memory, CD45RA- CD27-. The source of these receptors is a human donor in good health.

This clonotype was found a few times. Written as DNA, the CDR3 is TGCAGTGCTAGAGAACGGACTAGCGGGAGCGGGACCCAGTACTTC. Amino acids: CSARERTSGSGTQYF. The chain couples TRBV20-1 to TRBJ2-5; 13 positions match TRBD2. This CDR3 region has 15 residues. J lost 7 bases, V lost 0 bases, and 5 bases had no gene match. Germline CDR1 and CDR2: DFQATT and SNEGSKA (reference sequence).

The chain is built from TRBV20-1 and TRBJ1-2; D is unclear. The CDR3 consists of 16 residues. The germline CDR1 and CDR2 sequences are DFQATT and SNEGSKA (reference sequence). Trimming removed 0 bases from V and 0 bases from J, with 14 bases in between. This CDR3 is CSAREGGWTTNYGYTF. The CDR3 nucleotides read TGCAGTGCTAGAGAGGGAGGGTGGACCACTAACTATGGCTACACCTTC.

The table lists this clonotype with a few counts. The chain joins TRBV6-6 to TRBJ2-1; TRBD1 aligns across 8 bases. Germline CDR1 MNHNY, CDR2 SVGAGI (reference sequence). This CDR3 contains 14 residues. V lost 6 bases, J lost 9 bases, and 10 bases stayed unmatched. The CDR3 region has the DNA TGTGCCAGCAGAGGACTCCGACAGGGGCTTGAGCAGTTCTTC. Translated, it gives CASRGLRQGLEQFF.

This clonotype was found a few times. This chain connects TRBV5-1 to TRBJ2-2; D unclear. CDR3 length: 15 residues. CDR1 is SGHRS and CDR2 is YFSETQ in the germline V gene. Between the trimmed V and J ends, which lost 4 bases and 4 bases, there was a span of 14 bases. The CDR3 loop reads CASSPGPKSTGELFF. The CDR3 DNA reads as TGCGCCAGCAGCCCCGGGCCGAAGAGCACCGGGGAGCTGTTTTTT.

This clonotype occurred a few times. For the CDR3, the DNA is TGCGCCAGCAGTGAGTTTGGACAGGGGGCTTCATCGAATGAGCAGTTCTTC. Residues: CASSEFGQGASSNEQFF. The genes are TRBV10-2 and TRBJ2-1; 11 nucleotides match TRBD1. Germline V gives CDR1 WSHSY, CDR2 SAAADI. V dropped 1 base and J dropped 7; count of bases not matched to a gene: 9. The CDR3 runs 17 residues.

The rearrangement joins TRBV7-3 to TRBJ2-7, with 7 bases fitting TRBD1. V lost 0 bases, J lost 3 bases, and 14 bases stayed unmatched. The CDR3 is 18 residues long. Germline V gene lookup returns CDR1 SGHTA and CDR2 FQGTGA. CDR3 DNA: TGTGCCAGCAGCTTAACCGACCCGACAGGGTATTATTGCTACGAGCAGTACTTC. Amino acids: CASSLTDPTGYYCYEQYF.

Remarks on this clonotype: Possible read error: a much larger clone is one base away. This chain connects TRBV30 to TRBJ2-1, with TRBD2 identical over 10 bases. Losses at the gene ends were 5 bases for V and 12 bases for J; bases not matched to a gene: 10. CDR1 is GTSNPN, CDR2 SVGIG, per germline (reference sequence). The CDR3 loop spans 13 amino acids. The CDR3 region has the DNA TGTGCCTGGTCTACTAGCGGGACCCATGGGCAGTTCTTC. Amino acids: CAWSTSGTHGQFF.

This CDR3 is CASSPYNSPLHF. CDR3 in DNA: TGTGCCAGCAGCCCCTATAATTCACCCCTCCACTTT. The chain carries TRBV7-9 and TRBJ1-6; D unresolved. V shed 5 bases and J shed 2 bases, with 1 base lying between them. The CDR3 totals 12 residues. Germline CDR1 SEHNR, CDR2 FQNEAQ (reference sequence).

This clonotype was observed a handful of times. The CDR3 region is CASSNLAGPKNIQYF. DNA of the CDR3: TGTGCCAGTAGTAACCTAGCGGGACCCAAAAACATTCAGTACTTC. The rearrangement uses TRBV19 and TRBJ2-4, with 9 nucleotides matching TRBD2. J gave up 2 bases and V 4 bases, and 3 bases lay outside the gene matches. Germline CDR1 LNHDA, CDR2 SQIVND (reference sequence). The CDR3 totals 15 residues.

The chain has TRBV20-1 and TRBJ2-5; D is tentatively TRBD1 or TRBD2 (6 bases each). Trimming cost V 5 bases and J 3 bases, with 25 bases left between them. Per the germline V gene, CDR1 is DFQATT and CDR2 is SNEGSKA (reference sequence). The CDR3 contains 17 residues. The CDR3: CSAAQTSRGVGKETQYF. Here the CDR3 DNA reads TGCAGTGCTGCCCAGACAAGTAGGGGGGTCGGCAAAGAGACCCAGTACTTC.

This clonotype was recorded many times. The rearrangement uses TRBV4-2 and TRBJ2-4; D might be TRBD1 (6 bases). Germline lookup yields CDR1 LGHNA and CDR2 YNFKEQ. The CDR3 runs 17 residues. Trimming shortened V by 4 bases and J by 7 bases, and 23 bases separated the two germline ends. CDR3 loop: CASSREPDSIRGNIQYF. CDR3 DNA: TGTGCCAGCAGCCGAGAACCGGACAGTATTAGGGGGAACATTCAGTACTTC.

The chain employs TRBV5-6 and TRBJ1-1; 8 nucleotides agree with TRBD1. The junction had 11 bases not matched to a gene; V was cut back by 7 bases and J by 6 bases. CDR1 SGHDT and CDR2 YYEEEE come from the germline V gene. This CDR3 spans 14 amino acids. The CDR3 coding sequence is TGTGCCAGCTGGGAGGACAGGGCTCCACCTGAAGCTTTCTTT. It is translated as CASWEDRAPPEAFF.

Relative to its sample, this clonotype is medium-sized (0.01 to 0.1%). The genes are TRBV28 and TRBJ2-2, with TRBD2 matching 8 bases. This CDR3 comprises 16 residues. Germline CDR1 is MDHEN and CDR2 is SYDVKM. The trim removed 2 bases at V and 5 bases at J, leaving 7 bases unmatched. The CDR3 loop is CASSLPGASGTGELFF. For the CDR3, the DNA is TGTGCCAGCAGTTTACCCGGGGCTAGCGGGACCGGGGAGCTGTTTTTT.

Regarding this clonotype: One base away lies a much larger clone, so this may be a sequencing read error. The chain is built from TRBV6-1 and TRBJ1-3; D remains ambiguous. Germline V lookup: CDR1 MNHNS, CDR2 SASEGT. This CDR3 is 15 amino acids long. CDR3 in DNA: TGTTCCAGCAGTGCTCGAACCAGCTCTGGAAACACCATATATTTT. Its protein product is CSSSARTSSGNTIYF.

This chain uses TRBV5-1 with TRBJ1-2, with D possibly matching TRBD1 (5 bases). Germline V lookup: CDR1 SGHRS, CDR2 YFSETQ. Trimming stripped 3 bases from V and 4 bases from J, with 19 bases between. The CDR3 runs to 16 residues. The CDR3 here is CASSSAATQGGYGYTF. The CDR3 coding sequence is TGCGCCAGCAGCTCGGCGGCTACGCAGGGTGGCTATGGCTACACCTTC.

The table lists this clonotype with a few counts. The CDR3 spells CASRLISNQPQHF. In DNA form, the CDR3 reads TGTGCCAGCCGGTTGATCAGCAATCAGCCCCAGCATTTT. The chain recombines TRBV5-6 with TRBJ1-5; D is unclear. The germline gives CDR1 SGHDT, CDR2 YYEEEE. The CDR3 runs to 13 residues. Trimming took off 7 bases at V and 1 base at J, with 9 bases between the two ends.

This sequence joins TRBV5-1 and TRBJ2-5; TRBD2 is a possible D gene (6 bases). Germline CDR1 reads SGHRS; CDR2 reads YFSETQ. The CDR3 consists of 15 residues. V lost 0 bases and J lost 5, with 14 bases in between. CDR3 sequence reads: CASSLVSSEGETQYF. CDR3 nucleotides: TGCGCCAGCAGCTTGGTCTCTAGCGAAGGGGAGACCCAGTACTTC. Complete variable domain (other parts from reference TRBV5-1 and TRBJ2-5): KAGVTQTPRYLIKTRGQQVTLSCSPISGHRSVSWYQQTPGQGLQFLFEYFSETQRNKGNFPGRFSGRQFSNSRSEMNVSTLELGDSALYLCASSLVSSEGETQYFGPGTRLLVL.